The next 22 T cell receptor beta chains were all read from a single sample in a study of shared clonotypes between healthy human individuals. Naive CD8 cells lacked CD45RO and underwent positive selection for CCR7, leaving out terminally differentiated effector memory CD45RA+ cells. Profiled with immunoSEQ multiplex PCR; TCRdb holds only in-frame clones, not every one. Here the sample spans approximately 1.9 million clones, 90% to 95% being singletons. Sequencing used naive CD8+ T cells from PBMCs. The receptors stem from a man younger than 35 in good health. Some clones in this sample may be carry-over from other donors' samples.

Remarks on this clone: This sample also contains other DNA sequences that code for the same CDR3. The chain employs TRBV7-9 and TRBJ2-5; D uncertain. The CDR3 covers 12 residues. Germline V gene sequence: CDR1 SEHNR, CDR2 FQNEAQ (reference sequence). Trimming took 3 bases from V and 5 from J, leaving 7 bases between them. Written as DNA, the CDR3 is TGTGCCAGCAGCTTGCTAGTGGAGACCCAGTACTTC. This encodes CASSLLVETQYF.

The chain has TRBV19 and TRBJ2-7, with D possibly being TRBD1 (6 bases). This CDR3 has 14 amino acids. Germline V gene data show CDR1 as LNHDA and CDR2 as SQIVND (reference sequence). Trimming took off 6 bases at V and 4 bases at J, with 16 bases between the two ends. CDR3 in amino acids: CASSLTGNRYEQYF. The CDR3 DNA sequence: TGTGCCAGTAGCTTAACAGGGAATAGGTACGAGCAGTACTTC.

The rearrangement joins TRBV9 to TRBJ2-7, with 7 positions matching TRBD2. Germline trimming cut 0 bases from V and 2 bases from J; bases unmatched to any gene: 8. The CDR3 has 16 residues. Germline V gene lookup returns CDR1 SGDLS and CDR2 YYNGEE. DNA of the CDR3: TGTGCCAGCAGCGTAGGGGCCAGCGGGAACCCCTACGAGCAGTACTTC. As protein: CASSVGASGNPYEQYF.

V usage is TRBV6-5 and J usage is TRBJ2-2; a weak D match, TRBD1 (5 bases). V was clipped by 4 bases and J by 2 bases, with 14 bases between them. Germline V gene sequence: CDR1 MNHEY, CDR2 SVGAGI. CDR3 length: 16 amino acids. The CDR3 DNA sequence: TGTGCCAGCAGTTCCCCCCGCAGGGCCAACACCGGGGAGCTGTTTTTT. It translates to CASSSPRRANTGELFF.

The CDR3 bases are TGTGCCAGCAGTTACGGTCGGGCGGGAGGTAGCTCTGAGCAGTTCTTC. Protein product: CASSYGRAGGSSEQFF. The chain recombines TRBV28 with TRBJ2-1; 8 positions match TRBD2. CDR1 MDHEN and CDR2 SYDVKM come from the germline V gene. Losses at the gene ends were 4 bases for V and 9 bases for J; bases not matched to a gene: 14. The CDR3 covers 16 residues.

V and J are TRBV9 and TRBJ1-1, with D perhaps TRBD1 (6 bases). The CDR3 has 15 amino acids. Germline V gene lookup returns CDR1 SGDLS and CDR2 YYNGEE. V gave up 4 bases and J gave up 1 base, with 14 bases separating them. CDR3 DNA: TGTGCCAGCAGCCCTCCGGGGGGCCCGAACACTGAAGCTTTCTTT. This codes for CASSPPGGPNTEAFF.

The genes are TRBV27 and TRBJ2-1, with 7 bases fitting TRBD2. Trimming removed 4 bases from V and 4 bases from J; junction bases left unmatched: 7. There are 15 residues in the CDR3. Germline assignment: CDR1 MNHEY and CDR2 SMNVEV (reference sequence). DNA of the CDR3: TGTGCCAGCAGTTCCCTCTGGCGGGAGTACAATGAGCAGTTCTTC. This translates into CASSSLWREYNEQFF.

This chain links TRBV11-2 with TRBJ2-7, with a possible D match to TRBD2 (5 bases). CDR1 and CDR2 from the germline V gene are SGHAT and FQNNGV. Trimming removed 5 bases from V and 3 bases from J, with 14 bases in between. The CDR3 runs to 14 residues. As DNA, the CDR3 is TGTGCCAGCAGCCTCCCGCACGGGAACTACGAGCAGTACTTC. This translates into CASSLPHGNYEQYF.

Worth noting for this clone: This sample includes further DNA sequences coding for the same CDR3. V and J are TRBV28 and TRBJ2-3, with unresolved D. V lost 3 bases, J lost 0 bases, and 4 bases lay in between. CDR3 length: 13 residues. Germline CDR1 MDHEN, CDR2 SYDVKM. The CDR3 loop reads CASSFRSTDTQYF. In DNA form, the CDR3 reads TGTGCCAGCAGTTTCCGGAGCACAGATACGCAGTATTTT. The full variable domain, with the rest looked up from reference TRBV28 and TRBJ2-3, is DVKVTQSSRYLVKRTGEKVFLECVQDMDHENMFWYRQDPGLGLRLIYFSYDVKMKEKGDIPEGYSVSREKKERFSLILESASTNQTSMYLCASSFRSTDTQYFGPGTRLTVL.

The chain combines TRBV9 with TRBJ1-2, with 7 positions matching TRBD1. Germline assignment: CDR1 SGDLS and CDR2 YYNGEE. This CDR3 is built from 14 residues. J gave up 2 bases and V 4 bases, and 5 bases lay outside the gene matches. The CDR3 sequence is CASSSGTANYGYTF. In nucleotides, the CDR3 is TGTGCCAGCAGCTCCGGGACAGCCAACTATGGCTACACCTTC.

The chain uses TRBV28 and TRBJ2-7; TRBD2 matches 10 bases. From germline, CDR1 is MDHEN and CDR2 SYDVKM. The CDR3 contains 15 residues. The trim removed 2 bases at V and 3 bases at J, leaving 4 bases unmatched. The CDR3 here is CASSLMASGSYEQYF. Here the CDR3 DNA reads TGTGCCAGCAGTTTAATGGCTAGCGGGAGCTACGAGCAGTACTTC.

The chain employs TRBV13 and TRBJ1-5; D is unresolved. The CDR3 is made up of 14 amino acids. CDR1 PRHDT and CDR2 FYEKMQ come from the germline V gene (reference sequence). V was trimmed by 3 bases and J by 5 bases, leaving 11 bases between them. The CDR3 here is CASSFGRTYQPQHF. The CDR3, as DNA: TGTGCCAGCAGCTTCGGGAGGACTTATCAGCCCCAGCATTTT.

This chain joins TRBV19 and TRBJ1-3, with a possible D match to TRBD1 (6 bases). Germline CDR1 reads LNHDA; CDR2 reads SQIVND (reference sequence). With 6 bases removed from V and 0 bases from J, the gap between germline ends came to 9 bases. This CDR3 has 14 amino acids. CDR3 nucleotides: TGTGCCAGTAGGGACAGCAACTCTGGAAACACCATATATTTT. Amino acids: CASRDSNSGNTIYF.

This rearrangement joins TRBV5-4 to TRBJ2-5; the match to TRBD1 covers 7 bases. Germline CDR1 is SGHNT and CDR2 is YYREEE (reference sequence). CDR3 length equals 16 residues. J gave up 1 base and V 3 bases, and 9 bases lay outside the gene matches. The CDR3, as DNA: TGTGCCAGCAGCTCAATGACAGGGATCGGCCAAGAGACCCAGTACTTC. It specifies CASSSMTGIGQETQYF.

The chain has TRBV6-5 and TRBJ2-1; 9 nucleotides match TRBD1. V was pared by 2 bases and J by 6 bases, with 5 bases of the junction left unmatched. Germline V gene sequence: CDR1 MNHEY, CDR2 SVGAGI. The CDR3 runs 15 residues. For the CDR3, the DNA is TGTGCCAGCAGTTACGCACAGGGGGCGCGCAATGAGCAGTTCTTC. The encoded protein is CASSYAQGARNEQFF.

This clone occurred once. This chain connects TRBV9 to TRBJ2-1; D may be TRBD1 or TRBD2 (5 bases each). V was shortened by 3 bases and J by 2 bases, with 12 bases between the two germline ends. This CDR3 contains 15 residues. Germline V gene data show CDR1 as SGDLS and CDR2 as YYNGEE. The DNA of the CDR3 is TGTGCCAGCAGCGCGGCCGGGACGCCCTACAATGAGCAGTTCTTC. This encodes CASSAAGTPYNEQFF.

The chain combines TRBV6-1 with TRBJ1-3, with unresolved D. V lost 11 bases, J lost 0 bases, and 14 bases lay in between. Germline V gene data show CDR1 as MNHNS and CDR2 as SASEGT. The length of the CDR3 is 14 residues. Here the CDR3 DNA reads TGTGCCGCACAACCGATCGTCTCTGGAAACACCATATATTTT. Its protein product is CAAQPIVSGNTIYF.

This clone occurred a few times. The chain is built from TRBV6-1 and TRBJ2-4, with D perhaps given as TRBD1 or TRBD2 (5 bases each). Trimming removed 5 bases at V and 4 bases at J, with 15 bases between. This CDR3 is 15 amino acids long. Germline CDR1 and CDR2: MNHNS and SASEGT. CDR3 DNA sequence: TGTGCCAGCAGTTTCACCGGGGCTCAGAAAAACATTCAGTACTTC. Residues: CASSFTGAQKNIQYF.

The chain joins TRBV27 to TRBJ2-7, with 10 bases that match TRBD1. Losses at the gene ends were 2 bases for V and 7 bases for J; bases not matched to a gene: 8. This CDR3 region has 15 residues. Germline CDR1 is MNHEY and CDR2 is SMNVEV (reference sequence). The CDR3 loop is CASSLVGTGVREQYF. CDR3 coding DNA: TGTGCCAGCAGTTTAGTTGGGACAGGGGTGAGGGAGCAGTACTTC.

The rearrangement uses TRBV27 and TRBJ2-1, with D possibly matching TRBD2 (6 bases). Trimming stripped 2 bases from V and 4 bases from J, with 9 bases between. CDR1 MNHEY and CDR2 SMNVEV come from the germline V gene (reference sequence). The CDR3 loop spans 14 amino acids. The CDR3 is CASSLGLQYNEQFF. DNA of the CDR3: TGTGCCAGCAGTTTAGGACTACAATACAATGAGCAGTTCTTC.

This clone came up once. The rearrangement joins TRBV13 to TRBJ2-7; D unresolved. Trimming shortened V by 5 bases and J by 2 bases, and 7 bases separated the two germline ends. The germline V gene encodes CDR1 PRHDT and CDR2 FYEKMQ (reference sequence). The CDR3 covers 12 residues. The CDR3 region has the DNA TGTGCCAGCAGCCCCCGCCCCTACGAGCAGTACTTC. Translated: CASSPRPYEQYF.

V gene TRBV6-1 combines with J gene TRBJ2-1; D is ambiguous. CDR3 length equals 14 residues. Germline V CDR1 and CDR2: MNHNS, SASEGT. V lost 11 bases, J lost 0 bases, and 14 bases lay in between. The CDR3 protein is CAAQDGSSYNEQFF. CDR3 nucleotide sequence: TGTGCCGCCCAGGACGGTTCCTCCTACAATGAGCAGTTCTTC.